This entry describes one T cell receptor (beta chain). Its specificity is unknown. This entry is derived from a study of T cells after yellow fever vaccination. Study-wide findings and caveats: Clonotype sharing between CD4 and CD8 compartments was small. Primary-vaccination clones mostly resurfaced post-booster (nearly 97% CD4, more than 80% CD8).

A single record per CDR3 protein comes from TCRdb applying MiXCR to the 5' RACE reads. The table lists about 630,000 distinct CDR3 sequences, around an eighth of them singletons. V lost 0 bases and J lost 2, with 15 bases in between. The CDR3 runs 17 residues. The germline CDR1 and CDR2 sequences are SGHDT and YYEEEE. This chain connects TRBV5-6 to TRBJ2-1, with a tentative D call TRBD1 (6 bases). The clonotype comes from a man aged 25-40 years who received the YFV17D yellow fever vaccine. The input for sequencing was PBMCs, taken on the day of the yellow fever booster vaccination. The CDR3 DNA follows: TGTGCCAGCAGCTTGGAGCGAGGGACATATACCTACAATGAGCAGTTCTTC. Encoded protein: CASSLERGTYTYNEQFF. Looking up the rest from reference TRBV5-6 and TRBJ2-1 gives the full variable domain: DAGVTQSPTHLIKTRGQQVTLRCSPKSGHDTVSWYQQALGQGPQFIFQYYEEEERQRGNFPDRFSGHQFPNYSSELNVNALLLGDSALYLCASSLERGTYTYNEQFFGPGTRLTVL.